The 27 T cell receptor beta chains listed next were all sequenced from one sample in a study of blood T cell repertoires in COVID-19. Clones were sequenced by immunoSEQ multiplex PCR, and TCRdb holds only the in-frame ones, with some missing. The sample lists around 280,000 clones; about nine tenths were seen once. The sample comprised PBMCs or T cells enriched from blood (not recorded which). The receptors come from a woman between 40 and 55 years old who had recovered from COVID-19.

The sample holds one count of this clone. The chain couples TRBV19 to TRBJ2-7; TRBD1 agrees at 7 bases. This CDR3 spans 13 amino acids. Per germline, CDR1 LNHDA and CDR2 SQIVND (reference sequence). Trimming took 6 bases from V and 2 from J; bases not matched to a gene: 4. The CDR3 protein is CASSPGTAYEQYF. The CDR3 DNA reads as TGTGCCAGTAGCCCCGGGACAGCCTACGAGCAGTACTTC.

For the CDR3, the DNA is TGTGCCAGCAGGGTCGAGGGAGGGCCAACAGATACGCAGTATTTT. Encoded protein: CASRVEGGPTDTQYF. This chain links TRBV5-6 with TRBJ2-3, with 7 bases fitting TRBD2. V gave up 5 bases and J gave up 3 bases; unmatched junction bases: 9. Germline lookup yields CDR1 SGHDT and CDR2 YYEEEE. This CDR3 is built from 15 residues.

The chain couples TRBV2 to TRBJ1-6; D is unclear. Germline V CDR1 and CDR2: SNHLY, FYNNEI. This CDR3 has 15 amino acids. The V end was cut by 6 bases, the J end by 2 bases, with 11 bases between. CDR3: CASRPMGAYNSPLHF. CDR3 in DNA: TGTGCCAGCAGACCAATGGGCGCCTATAATTCACCCCTCCACTTT.

This clone was seen a single time. The V and J genes are TRBV19 and TRBJ1-2, with 9 bases lining up with TRBD1. Trimming took 3 bases from V and 4 from J; bases not matched to a gene: 3. Germline V CDR1 and CDR2: LNHDA, SQIVND (reference sequence). This CDR3 is built from 14 residues. This CDR3 reads CASSMRQGVYGYTF. The CDR3 nucleotides read TGTGCCAGTAGTATGCGACAGGGGGTCTATGGCTACACCTTC.

This clone showed up just once. The gene calls are TRBV10-2 and TRBJ2-1; D is unresolved. The germline V and J ends were trimmed by 10 bases and 5 bases, with 12 bases remaining between them. This CDR3 has 12 amino acids. In germline, CDR1 is WSHSY, CDR2 SAAADI. The CDR3 DNA is TGCGCCACTCAGATGACAAACAATGAGCAGTTCTTC. It codes for CATQMTNNEQFF.

The V and J genes are TRBV18 and TRBJ1-4; 7 bases fit TRBD1. Per germline, CDR1 KGHSH and CDR2 LQKENI. V lost 5 bases and J lost 7; bases outside the gene matches: 4. The CDR3 contains 13 residues. The CDR3 nucleotides are TGTGCCAGCTCAGGGGGACAGACTGAAAAACTGTTTTTT. Translation: CASSGGQTEKLFF.

The sample holds one count of this clone. This chain uses TRBV7-9 with TRBJ2-7; the D is unclear. Trimming pared 4 bases from V and 8 bases from J, leaving 12 bases between. Germline-derived CDR1 and CDR2 are SEHNR and FQNEAQ (reference sequence). This CDR3 has 12 residues. The CDR3 DNA reads TGTGCCAGCAGCTACAATCCGAATAAGCAGTACTTC. Amino acids: CASSYNPNKQYF.

The CDR3: CASSQTSGSHEQYF. CDR3 in DNA: TGTGCCAGCAGCCAAACTAGCGGGAGCCACGAGCAGTACTTC. The chain links TRBV3-1 (or the pseudogene TRBV3-2) to TRBJ2-7; 11 nucleotides match TRBD2. J was trimmed by 5 bases and V by 2 bases; bases with no gene match: 2. Germline CDR1 and CDR2: LGHDT and YNNKEL (reference sequence). The CDR3 totals 14 residues.

The gene calls are TRBV7-3 and TRBJ2-2, with TRBD1 matching 8 bases. Losses at the gene ends were 0 bases for V and 5 bases for J; bases not matched to a gene: 8. CDR1 is SGHTA and CDR2 is FQGTGA in the germline V gene. CDR3 length: 17 residues. CDR3 coding DNA: TGTGCCAGCAGCTTAACGTCGCAGGGGGCAAGGACCGGGGAGCTGTTTTTT. This translates into CASSLTSQGARTGELFF.

The DNA of the CDR3 is TGTGCCAGTAGTTCCGGACAGGAGCCTTACAATCAGCCCCAGCATTTT. As protein: CASSSGQEPYNQPQHF. The gene calls are TRBV19 and TRBJ1-5; 7 bases match TRBD1. The germline CDR1 and CDR2 sequences are LNHDA and SQIVND (reference sequence). The CDR3 runs 16 residues. Trimming cost V 5 bases and J 3 bases; bases outside gene matches: 10.

The CDR3 DNA reads TGTGCCAGCAGGCCTAGTAGGGACAGGGGCGATGAAAAACTGTTTTTT. This sequence encodes CASRPSRDRGDEKLFF. The chain recombines TRBV2 with TRBJ1-4; TRBD1 aligns across 10 bases. The CDR3 is 16 residues long. The ends lost 6 bases at V and 6 bases at J; junction bases unmatched: 10. Per the germline V gene, CDR1 is SNHLY and CDR2 is FYNNEI.

The J gene is TRBJ1-2, the V gene TRBV4-1, with a weak D call TRBD1 (6 bases). V lost 2 bases to trimming and J lost 6 bases, with 16 bases between them. Germline V gene data show CDR1 as MGHRA and CDR2 as YSYEKL. This CDR3 region has 15 residues. In DNA, the CDR3 is TGCGCCAGCAGCCAATATACAGGGTCCGGTGATGGCTACACCTTC. Protein sequence: CASSQYTGSGDGYTF.

The chain employs TRBV18 and TRBJ1-1; 8 bases agree with TRBD1. V dropped 5 bases and J dropped 1; count of bases not matched to a gene: 6. CDR3 length: 15 amino acids. The germline V gene has CDR1 KGHSH and CDR2 LQKENI. The CDR3 protein is CASSFGTGQNTEAFF. Here the CDR3 DNA reads TGTGCCAGCTCATTTGGGACAGGCCAGAACACTGAAGCTTTCTTT.

The J gene is TRBJ1-1, the V gene TRBV6-1; TRBD1 matches 9 bases. The CDR3 has 14 amino acids. CDR1 is MNHNS, CDR2 SASEGT, per germline. V lost 1 base and J lost 10; bases outside the gene matches: 7. CDR3 sequence reads: CASSEVRGQGSAFF. DNA of the CDR3: TGTGCCAGCAGTGAAGTCCGGGGACAGGGATCAGCTTTCTTT.

The chain employs TRBV24-1 and TRBJ1-2; D is uncertain. Trimming stripped 6 bases from V and 5 bases from J, with 15 bases between. From germline, CDR1 is KGHDR and CDR2 SFDVKD. The CDR3 sequence is 14 residues long. CDR3 sequence: CATSFLGGRYGYTF. The CDR3 DNA sequence: TGTGCCACCAGTTTTTTAGGAGGACGGTATGGCTACACCTTC.

This chain joins TRBV2 and TRBJ2-7; 7 bases line up with TRBD2. The ends lost 8 bases at V and 0 bases at J; junction bases unmatched: 4. Germline V gene data show CDR1 as SNHLY and CDR2 as FYNNEI. The CDR3 length is 13 residues. The chain's CDR3 is CASGGGFSYEQYF. CDR3 sequence (DNA): TGTGCCAGCGGGGGGGGTTTCTCCTACGAGCAGTACTTC.

In nucleotides, the CDR3 is TGTGCCAGCAGTTCAGGTCTGAATCAGCCCCAGCATTTT. Protein product: CASSSGLNQPQHF. The chain couples TRBV9 to TRBJ1-5, with unresolved D. The CDR3 sequence is 13 residues long. Trimming pared 5 bases from V and 4 bases from J, leaving 10 bases between. Germline loops: CDR1 SGDLS, CDR2 YYNGEE.

The V and J genes are TRBV5-1 and TRBJ2-1; D unresolved. Trimming left V 0 bases short and J 5 bases short, with 6 bases between. The CDR3 extends over 13 amino acids. The germline V gene encodes CDR1 SGHRS and CDR2 YFSETQ. The chain's CDR3 is CASSLAGNNEQFF. The CDR3 DNA reads TGCGCCAGCAGCTTGGCCGGTAACAATGAGCAGTTCTTC.

The CDR3 sequence: CASSPRTGSGSNIQYF. In nucleotides, the CDR3 is TGTGCCAGCAGCCCACGGACAGGGAGCGGTTCGAACATTCAGTACTTC. This chain connects TRBV3-1 (or the pseudogene TRBV3-2) to TRBJ2-4; 8 bases fit TRBD1. The CDR3 spans 16 residues. In germline, CDR1 is LGHDT, CDR2 YNNKEL (reference sequence). With V trimmed by 4 bases and J by 7 bases, 12 bases remained unmatched.

This clone was seen just once. Additional DNA sequences in this sample encode the identical CDR3. The chain carries TRBV9 and TRBJ2-7, with 7 bases aligning to TRBD1. The junction had 2 bases not matched to a gene; V was cut back by 2 bases and J by 0 bases. Per germline, CDR1 SGDLS and CDR2 YYNGEE. The CDR3 extends over 14 amino acids. The CDR3 region is CASSVGQSSYEQYF. CDR3 nucleotide sequence: TGTGCCAGCAGCGTGGGACAGAGCTCCTACGAGCAGTACTTC.

The chain employs TRBV9 and TRBJ1-4, with D possibly being TRBD1 (6 bases). CDR3 size: 15 residues. The ends were cut back, 2 bases at V and 8 bases at J, with 16 bases in the middle. The germline V gene encodes CDR1 SGDLS and CDR2 YYNGEE. The CDR3 region is CASSVSGTTGEKLFF. The CDR3, as DNA: TGTGCCAGCAGCGTTTCAGGGACAACTGGGGAAAAACTGTTTTTT.

J is TRBJ1-6 and V is TRBV6-1; 7 bases match TRBD1. V dropped 2 bases and J dropped 4; count of bases not matched to a gene: 8. The germline V gene has CDR1 MNHNS and CDR2 SASEGT. This CDR3 has 17 residues. CDR3 sequence reads: CASSEIPPGQYNSPLHF. CDR3 DNA sequence: TGTGCCAGCAGTGAAATACCTCCGGGACAGTATAATTCACCCCTCCACTTT.

The V call is TRBV3-1 (or the pseudogene TRBV3-2), the J call TRBJ2-1; the D is unclear. Germline V lookup: CDR1 LGHDT, CDR2 YNNKEL (reference sequence). V was pared by 1 base and J by 6 bases, with 10 bases between. This CDR3 has 14 residues. CDR3 nucleotide sequence: TGTGCCAGCAGCCAAGGAACCTATGTCAATGAGCAGTTCTTC. Translating gives CASSQGTYVNEQFF.

This clone was seen a single time. J is TRBJ1-2 and V is TRBV19; D might be TRBD1 (6 bases). This CDR3 region has 14 residues. In germline, CDR1 is LNHDA, CDR2 SQIVND (reference sequence). The V end lost 3 bases, the J end lost 4 bases, and 12 bases lay between the germline ends. CDR3 nucleotides: TGTGCCAGTAGTATCGGCCCAGGGGCCTATGGCTACACCTTC. Its translation is CASSIGPGAYGYTF.

The chain couples TRBV29-1 to TRBJ2-4; D is possibly TRBD1 (5 bases). The CDR3 covers 14 residues. In germline, CDR1 is SQVTM, CDR2 ANQGSEA. Trimming pared 4 bases from V and 0 bases from J, leaving 10 bases between. The CDR3 nucleotides read TGCAGCGTTGGTGGGGCCCTAGCCAAAAACATTCAGTACTTC. Translation: CSVGGALAKNIQYF.

The J gene is TRBJ2-1, the V gene TRBV7-8; 9 bases match TRBD2. From germline, CDR1 is SGHVS and CDR2 FQNEAQ. Unmatched junction bases numbered 9, after V lost 6 bases and J lost 6 bases. The CDR3 spans 15 residues. CDR3 amino acids: CASRKVAGVGNEQFF. CDR3 in DNA: TGTGCCAGCAGGAAAGTAGCGGGAGTTGGCAATGAGCAGTTCTTC.

Points on this clone: In this CDR3 the conserved last residue, phenylalanine or tryptophan, is missing, so a read error is likely. Because the CDR3's place on the DNA is in doubt, the DNA is left out and the CDR3 is given as listed by TCRdb. This CDR3 is CAWSPPPPGLARL. The chain is built from TRBV30 and TRBJ2-7; the listed D gene, TRBD2, was not tested against the DNA. Termini included, the CDR3 measures 13 amino acids. CDR1 and CDR2 from the germline V gene are GTSNPN and SVGIG (reference sequence).